Below, 17 T cell receptor beta chains from the same sample are listed, as sequenced in a study of OX40 agonist ivuxolimab in advanced cancers. The assay was immunoSEQ multiplex PCR, and TCRdb's table has in-frame clones only and misses some. The sample shows 100,000 to 150,000 clones, more than 85% of them seen only once. Here the sequenced sample was CD4+ or CD8+ T cells sorted from blood, taken in a trial of the OX40 agonist ivuxolimab. The receptor set was obtained from an adult with an advanced solid tumor such as melanoma, head and neck, liver or kidney cancer.

The gene calls are TRBV5-5 and TRBJ1-1; no reliable D call. The germline V gene has CDR1 SGHKS and CDR2 YYEKEE (reference sequence). The CDR3 consists of 15 residues. Trimming stripped 1 base from V and 3 bases from J, with 13 bases between. CDR3 residues: CASSLRWAQDTEAFF. The CDR3 DNA reads as TGTGCCAGCAGCTTGAGGTGGGCACAAGACACTGAAGCTTTCTTT.

V usage is TRBV29-1 and J usage is TRBJ2-7; TRBD2 is a possible D gene (6 bases). CDR3 length: 14 amino acids. The germline V and J ends were trimmed by 5 bases and 0 bases, with 14 bases remaining between them. Germline V gene sequence: CDR1 SQVTM, CDR2 ANQGSEA. This CDR3 is CSVTGTPSSYEQYF. The CDR3 coding sequence is TGCAGCGTTACCGGGACTCCCAGCTCCTACGAGCAGTACTTC.

The chain links TRBV4-3 to TRBJ1-2; 9 positions match TRBD1. The CDR3 length is 15 residues. Germline V gives CDR1 LGHNA, CDR2 YSLEER. The V gene end was trimmed by 0 bases and the J gene end by 4 bases; junction bases not matched to a gene: 3. The CDR3 coding sequence is TGCGCCAGCAGCCAAGATCGACAGGGGGGCTATGGCTACACCTTC. Protein: CASSQDRQGGYGYTF.

This clone was picked up one time. This sequence joins TRBV29-1 and TRBJ1-3, with TRBD1 matching over 10 bases. From germline, CDR1 is SQVTM and CDR2 ANQGSEA. Losses at the gene ends were 6 bases for V and 4 bases for J; bases not matched to a gene: 3. This CDR3 has 13 residues. In DNA, the CDR3 is TGCAGCGTCGGGACAGGGGTAGGAAACACCATATATTTT. This encodes CSVGTGVGNTIYF.

The chain carries TRBV6-1 and TRBJ2-1; tentative D call: TRBD2 (6 bases). Trimming took off 8 bases at V and 6 bases at J, with 20 bases between the two ends. Germline assignment: CDR1 MNHNS and CDR2 SASEGT. This CDR3 spans 15 amino acids. CDR3 coding DNA: TGTGCCAGCCGCCTCCCATACGGGGGTGGCAATGAGCAGTTCTTC. It yields the protein CASRLPYGGGNEQFF.

The chain links TRBV14 to TRBJ2-7, with TRBD1 matching 7 bases. The CDR3 extends over 14 amino acids. The V gene end was trimmed by 3 bases and the J gene end by 6 bases; junction bases not matched to a gene: 8. Per the germline V gene, CDR1 is SGHDN and CDR2 is FVKESK. The CDR3 DNA reads as TGTGCCAGCAGCCACCACAGGGGTTTCGGCGAGCAGTACTTC. Translation gives CASSHHRGFGEQYF.

Here the CDR3 DNA reads TGTGCCAGCAGCCCAACCTTGACAGGGGGCGGCCGCTACACCTTC. It encodes CASSPTLTGGGRYTF. The chain is built from TRBV6-5 and TRBJ1-2; the match to TRBD1 covers 10 bases. With V trimmed by 6 bases and J by 9 bases, 13 bases remained unmatched. The CDR3 consists of 15 residues. The germline gives CDR1 MNHEY, CDR2 SVGAGI.

V is TRBV7-2 and J is TRBJ2-6, with 7 bases lining up with TRBD1. Trimming at V came to 3 bases and at J to 0 bases, leaving 2 bases not matched to a gene. The CDR3 sequence is 16 residues long. Germline V CDR1 and CDR2: SGHTA, FQGNSA. The CDR3 coding sequence is TGTGCCAGCAGCTTGGACAGGAGCTCTGGGGCCAACGTCCTGACTTTC. Translation: CASSLDRSSGANVLTF. The whole variable domain, remainder taken from reference TRBV7-2 and TRBJ2-6, is GAGVSQSPSNKVTEKGKDVELRCDPISGHTALYWYRQSLGQGLEFLIYFQGNSAPDKSGLPSDRFSAERTGGSVSTLTIQRTQQEDSAVYLCASSLDRSSGANVLTFGAGSRLTVL.

The rearrangement links TRBV28 to TRBJ1-5; D is possibly TRBD1 (6 bases). V was cut by 8 bases and J by 3 bases, with 11 bases left in between. The CDR3 is 13 amino acids. Looked up from germline, CDR1 is MDHEN and CDR2 is SYDVKM. CDR3 region: CASVQGINQPQHF. The CDR3 coding sequence is TGTGCCAGCGTTCAGGGGATCAATCAGCCCCAGCATTTT.

The chain carries TRBV19 and TRBJ2-4; D is unresolved. Between the trimmed V and J ends, which lost 5 bases and 6 bases, there was a span of 17 bases. Looked up from germline, CDR1 is LNHDA and CDR2 is SQIVND (reference sequence). This CDR3 is 15 amino acids long. DNA of the CDR3: TGTGCCAGTAGTTCGGCCAGCCGAGACTCAAACATTCAGTACTTC. Amino acids: CASSSASRDSNIQYF.

The chain is built from TRBV29-1 and TRBJ1-2; no definite D call. The CDR3 is 12 residues long. Looked up from germline, CDR1 is SQVTM and CDR2 is ANQGSEA. Trimming stripped 7 bases from V and 0 bases from J, with 9 bases between. CDR3 amino acids: CSAGPANYGYTF. The DNA of the CDR3 is TGCAGCGCCGGTCCGGCTAACTATGGCTACACCTTC.

The V and J genes are TRBV5-6 and TRBJ1-3; D uncertain. Germline V gives CDR1 SGHDT, CDR2 YYEEEE. V lost 1 base and J lost 4, with 6 bases in between. The length of the CDR3 is 13 residues. The CDR3 here is CASSLNRGNTIYF. CDR3 bases: TGTGCCAGCAGCTTGAACCGGGGAAACACCATATATTTT.

The J gene is TRBJ1-1, the V gene TRBV18; 8 bases are shared with TRBD1. The CDR3 sequence is 12 residues long. Germline-derived CDR1 and CDR2 are KGHSH and LQKENI. The J segment lost 11 bases and the V segment lost 3 bases, leaving 5 bases of the junction unmatched. CDR3 bases: TGTGCCAGCTCACCGTCGACAGGGGTGGCTTTCTTT. Amino acid sequence: CASSPSTGVAFF.

V gene TRBV6-5 combines with J gene TRBJ1-2; maybe TRBD1 (5 bases). V was shortened by 6 bases and J by 7 bases, with 15 bases between the two germline ends. Germline CDR1 reads MNHEY; CDR2 reads SVGAGI. This CDR3 spans 13 amino acids. CDR3 region: CASREQGGGGYTF. In DNA, the CDR3 is TGTGCCAGCAGGGAGCAGGGAGGCGGTGGCTACACCTTC.

On this clone: The same CDR3 arises from other DNA sequences in this sample as well. The chain combines TRBV15 with TRBJ1-1; D is perhaps TRBD1 (5 bases). This CDR3 is built from 15 residues. Trimming pared 1 base from V and 0 bases from J, leaving 9 bases between. Germline V gives CDR1 LNHNV, CDR2 YYDKDF (reference sequence). This CDR3 is CATSRGRGLNTEAFF. The CDR3 bases are TGTGCCACCAGCAGAGGTAGGGGTTTGAACACTGAAGCTTTCTTT.

The CDR3 spells CASTKRAGGTDTQYF. Here the CDR3 DNA reads TGTGCCAGCACTAAAAGAGCGGGAGGCACAGATACGCAGTATTTT. The gene calls are TRBV7-2 and TRBJ2-3; 8 bases agree with TRBD2. Germline V gene lookup returns CDR1 SGHTA and CDR2 FQGNSA. The CDR3 spans 15 residues. After removal of 7 bases from V and 1 base from J, the junction contained 7 bases not matched to a gene.

The chain has TRBV4-3 and TRBJ2-1; TRBD2 might be the D (6 bases). Looked up from germline, CDR1 is LGHNA and CDR2 is YSLEER. V lost 2 bases and J lost 5, with 16 bases in between. CDR3 size: 16 residues. CDR3 in amino acids: CASSQSLGRRDNEQFF. CDR3 in DNA: TGCGCCAGCAGCCAATCTTTGGGACGGAGGGACAATGAGCAGTTCTTC.